This TCR beta chain was documented in a study of T cells in Graves' hyperthyroidism and ophthalmopathy. CDR1 SGHRS and CDR2 YFSETQ come from the germline V gene. The J segment lost 5 bases and the V segment lost 1 base, leaving 5 bases of the junction unmatched. There are 14 residues in the CDR3. RNA transcripts were the template for amplifying TCR beta CDR3 regions. In the first-round RT-PCR of the TCR CDR3, the HTBI primer set was used. MiXCR was run by TCRdb on the multiplex PCR reads, yielding one entry per CDR3 protein. The repertoire holds over 650,000 distinct CDR3 sequences, less than 20% seen once, with approximately 8% in the top ten. Not enrolled were patients with uncontrolled infection, other autoimmune disease, pregnancy or lactation.

The specimen was blood. V is TRBV5-1 and J is TRBJ1-1; TRBD1 matches 7 bases. This receptor was taken from a man aged 18 to 29 with Graves' hyperthyroidism. The CDR3 coding sequence is TGCGCCAGCAGCTTGCCCCAGGGGGAGACTGAAGCTTTCTTT. Its protein product is CASSLPQGETEAFF.